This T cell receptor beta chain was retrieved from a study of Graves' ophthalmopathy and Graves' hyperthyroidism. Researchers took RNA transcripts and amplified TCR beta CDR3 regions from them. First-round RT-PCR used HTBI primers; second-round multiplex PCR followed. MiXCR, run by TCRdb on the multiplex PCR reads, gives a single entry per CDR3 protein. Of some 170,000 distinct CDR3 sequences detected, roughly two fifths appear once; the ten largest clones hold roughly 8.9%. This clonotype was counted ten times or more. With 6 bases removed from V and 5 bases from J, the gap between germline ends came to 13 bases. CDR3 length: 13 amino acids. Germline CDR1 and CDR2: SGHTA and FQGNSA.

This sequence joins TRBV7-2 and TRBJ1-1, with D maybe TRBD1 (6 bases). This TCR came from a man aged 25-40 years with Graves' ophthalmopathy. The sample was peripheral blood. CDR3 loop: CASSTQGQTEAFF. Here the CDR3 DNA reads TGTGCCAGCAGTACACAGGGTCAAACTGAAGCTTTCTTT.